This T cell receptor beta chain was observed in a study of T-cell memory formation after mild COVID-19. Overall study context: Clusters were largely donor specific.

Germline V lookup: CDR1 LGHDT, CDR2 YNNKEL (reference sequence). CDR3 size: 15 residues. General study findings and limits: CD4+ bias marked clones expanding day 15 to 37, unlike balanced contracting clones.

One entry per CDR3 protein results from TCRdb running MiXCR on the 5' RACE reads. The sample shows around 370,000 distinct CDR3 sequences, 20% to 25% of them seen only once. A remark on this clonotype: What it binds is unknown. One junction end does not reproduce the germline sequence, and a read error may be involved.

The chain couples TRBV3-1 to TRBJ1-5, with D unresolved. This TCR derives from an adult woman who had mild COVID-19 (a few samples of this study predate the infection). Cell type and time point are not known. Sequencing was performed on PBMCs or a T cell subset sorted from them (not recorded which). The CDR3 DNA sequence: TGTGCCAGCAGCCCCGGTGGCAGTAGCAATAAGCCCCAGCATTTT. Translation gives CASSPGGSSNKPQHF.